This T cell receptor beta chain stems from a study of T cell changes during pregnancy in multiple sclerosis. Generated by immunoSEQ multiplex PCR, the TCRdb table keeps only in-frame clones and is missing some. The data hold around 50,000 clones, with about 92% observed a single time. Looked up from germline, CDR1 is GTSNPN and CDR2 is SVGIG (reference sequence). The junction had 10 bases not matched to a gene; V was cut back by 5 bases and J by 3 bases. This CDR3 has 15 amino acids. Material: CD4+ T cells from peripheral blood mononuclear cells, obtained after pregnancy. This sequence joins TRBV30 and TRBJ2-4; 7 bases are shared with TRBD1. This clonotype was obtained from a female donor with multiple sclerosis, enrolled in a pregnancy study. This CDR3 reads CAWGRPGTDKNIQYF. As DNA, the CDR3 is TGTGCCTGGGGTCGCCCCGGGACAGACAAAAACATTCAGTACTTC.